The clone carrying this TCR beta chain has at least ten counts. The data were obtained in a study of T cells in Graves' hyperthyroidism and ophthalmopathy. V shed 3 bases and J shed 3 bases, with 11 bases lying between them. The germline V gene has CDR1 MNHEY and CDR2 SMNVEV (reference sequence). CDR3 length: 14 amino acids. The CDR3 regions of TCR beta were amplified from RNA transcripts. When the TCR CDR3 underwent first-round RT-PCR, the HTBI primer set was used. From the multiplex PCR reads, TCRdb called clonotypes with MiXCR, one entry per CDR3 protein. The sample shows 350,000 or so distinct CDR3 sequences, over 15% of them seen only once.

The sequencing sample was made of blood. This clonotype was sampled from a middle-aged woman with Graves' ophthalmopathy. The chain carries TRBV27 and TRBJ1-1; possible D gene TRBD1, 5 bases. Written as DNA, the CDR3 is TGTGCCAGCAGTTTCTTGGGAGGGGACACTGAAGCTTTCTTT. It encodes CASSFLGGDTEAFF.